This TCR beta chain came from a study of T cell changes during pregnancy in multiple sclerosis (dated by TCRdb to between 2018 and 2020). General notes on the study: The study looked at changes in the T cell repertoire across pregnancy in women with multiple sclerosis.

Library construction relied on the immunoSEQ multiplex PCR assay. TCRdb retrieved this table from immuneACCESS and kept in-frame rearrangements only. Not all clones are present; in checked studies, unresolved V genes account for under half, and no reason is known for the remainder. This sample comprises 40,000 to 55,000 clones, around nine tenths of them detected only once. The ten largest clones take up 0.61% of the sample. CDR1 and CDR2, per the germline V gene, are MNHNS and SASEGT. The CDR3, cysteine through phenylalanine, is 14 amino acids long. Only the CDR3 region is kept as DNA, spanning 42 bases read in frame from base 1. Trimming removed 5 bases from V and 0 bases from J; the gene matches leave 3 bases unexplained. Points on this clone: The specificity of this receptor is unknown. No much larger clone is present one base from it, and per-base qualities are unavailable.

The material sequenced was CD4+ T cells from peripheral blood mononuclear cells, taken after pregnancy. Here the chain combines TRBV6-1 and TRBJ2-7, with 8 bases in between that match TRBD1. This clonotype was obtained from a female donor in good health, enrolled as a control in a pregnancy study. The nucleotide sequence is given as TGTGCCAGCAGTTCCGGACAGGGCTCCTACGAGCAGTACTTC. This encodes CASSSGQGSYEQYF.